This section outlines one TCR beta chain sequence together with its context. Its antigen is as yet unknown. The sample originates from a study of immune evolution from preneoplasia to lung adenocarcinoma. Libraries were prepared by immunoSEQ multiplex PCR; TCRdb keeps only in-frame clonotypes and omits some of them. The data hold about 10,000 clones, with 86% observed a single time. The CDR3 covers 15 residues. CDR1 and CDR2 (germline): SGHTA, FQGNSA. V lost 4 bases, J lost 5 bases, and 8 bases stayed unmatched. Study-wide points: Highest clonality occurred in KRAS-mutant, not EGFR-mutant or double wild-type, nodules.

The sample consisted of FFPE invasive lung adenocarcinoma tissue. This sequence joins TRBV7-2 and TRBJ2-7; 10 bases align to TRBD1. The clonotype originates from a person aged 65 to 85 with invasive lung adenocarcinoma. Here the CDR3 DNA reads TGTGCCAGCAGCTCTCAGACGGGGACAGGGGACGAGCAGTACTTC. It codes for CASSSQTGTGDEQYF.